Detailed here is one T cell receptor (beta chain). The data originate from a study of blood T cell repertoires in COVID-19. Background on the study: The origin of the acute and convalescent COVID-19 samples was the United States, Italy and Spain. The cDNA or gDNA used as material had been derived from T cells, B-cell-depleted T cells, or PBMCs.

Authors' methods: Amplification from reference gene primers served as the basis for estimated nucleated cell counts. Sequencing used immunoSEQ multiplex PCR; TCRdb keeps in-frame clones, though not all of them. The DNA was the basis for D and trimming; V, J and clone size are from that table. The sample contains under 45,000 clones, about 80% of which appear only once. The specimen was peripheral blood. The sequence was obtained from a human donor in a cohort sampled during active COVID-19.

DNA of the CDR3: TGTGCCAGTAGTCGGCTAGCGGGGGGGATATTGGGCAATGAGCAGTTCTTC. The encoded protein is CASSRLAGGILGNEQFF. The chain uses TRBV19 and TRBJ2-1, with 12 nucleotides matching TRBD2. Germline CDR1 reads LNHDA; CDR2 reads SQIVND (reference sequence). The CDR3 consists of 17 residues. Germline trimming cut 5 bases from V and 6 bases from J; bases unmatched to any gene: 11. Supplemented by reference TRBV19 and TRBJ2-1, the full variable domain reads DGGITQSPKYLFRKEGQNVTLSCEQNLNHDAMYWYRQDPGQGLRLIYYSQIVNDFQKGDIAEGYSVSREKKESFPLTVTSAQKNPTAFYLCASSRLAGGILGNEQFFGPGTRLTVL.